This TCR beta chain stems from a study of T-cell reconstitution after alpha-beta-depleted transplantation in children. Study results and limitations: Once a year had passed after transplant, T-cell counts and diversity came mostly from newly produced T cells.

A note on this clonotype: Its antigen is still unknown.

Researchers prepared the TCRbeta library using unique molecular identifiers, the study reports. TCRdb re-analysed the PCR reads in MiXCR, keeping a single row per CDR3 protein. There are some 600,000 distinct CDR3 sequences in the sample; 10% to 15% occur only once, and about 2% lies in the top ten. Trimming cost V 0 bases and J 4 bases, with 17 bases left between them. This CDR3 is 17 amino acids long. Germline V gene lookup returns CDR1 LGHNA and CDR2 YSLEER. The genes are TRBV4-3 and TRBJ2-3, with D hard to call. The sample consisted of PBMCs, mostly from graft donor cells, taken 360 days after TCRalphabeta/CD19-depleted stem cell transplant. This sequence was found in a male patient younger than 18 who had a stem cell transplant for acute myeloid leukemia, so the T cells may come from the graft donor. CDR3 bases: TGCGCCAGCAGCCAAGATGTTGGCGTAGCCTGGGCAGATACGCAGTATTTT. Protein product: CASSQDVGVAWADTQYF.